These 32 T cell receptor beta chains were all obtained from the same sample, sequenced in a study of OX40 agonist ivuxolimab in advanced cancers. Sequenced by immunoSEQ multiplex PCR; TCRdb stores in-frame clones only, minus some. This table holds under 100,000 clones, around 92% found once. This sample comprised CD4+ or CD8+ T cells sorted from blood, obtained in a trial of the OX40 agonist ivuxolimab. The receptors were sampled from an adult with an advanced solid tumor such as melanoma, head and neck, liver or kidney cancer.

V gene TRBV6-1 combines with J gene TRBJ2-3; 8 nucleotides agree with TRBD2. The V and J ends lost 3 bases and 4 bases, in that order; junction bases with no gene match: 3. Germline assignment: CDR1 MNHNS and CDR2 SASEGT. The CDR3 has 14 residues. CDR3 DNA: TGTGCCAGCAGTGACTCGCGGGAGGCAGATACGCAGTATTTT. Translating it yields CASSDSREADTQYF.

Only one count was recorded for this clone. The CDR3 spells CASSGWTSGGKGYEQYF. The CDR3 DNA reads TGTGCCAGCAGTGGCTGGACTAGCGGGGGAAAAGGTTACGAGCAGTACTTC. V and J are TRBV2 and TRBJ2-7; 13 bases agree with TRBD2. Germline lookup yields CDR1 SNHLY and CDR2 FYNNEI. Trimming at V came to 4 bases and at J to 4 bases, leaving 10 bases not matched to a gene. This CDR3 has 17 residues.

The CDR3: CASSRAGGNNEQFF. The CDR3 DNA reads as TGTGCCAGCAGCAGAGCGGGAGGGAACAATGAGCAGTTCTTC. The rearrangement links TRBV6-6 to TRBJ2-1, with TRBD2 matching over 10 bases. Trimming cost V 6 bases and J 5 bases; bases outside gene matches: 4. The CDR3 runs to 14 residues. Germline CDR1 MNHNY, CDR2 SVGAGI (reference sequence).

CDR3 loop: CASSIAHLLILSRNSNQPQHF. DNA of the CDR3: TGTGCCAGTAGTATAGCCCATTTGTTGATCCTGAGTAGAAATAGCAATCAGCCCCAGCATTTT. The chain employs TRBV19 and TRBJ1-5; no clear D. Germline loops: CDR1 LNHDA, CDR2 SQIVND (reference sequence). The V end lost 1 base, the J end lost 0 bases, and 25 bases lay between the germline ends. The CDR3 has 21 amino acids. Full variable domain (missing parts from reference TRBV19 and TRBJ1-5): DGGITQSPKYLFRKEGQNVTLSCEQNLNHDAMYWYRQDPGQGLRLIYYSQIVNDFQKGDIAEGYSVSREKKESFPLTVTSAQKNPTAFYLCASSIAHLLILSRNSNQPQHFGDGTRLSIL.

Comments on this clone: Mismatch with germline at one junction end may stem from a read error. V and J are TRBV25-1 and TRBJ1-3; D might be TRBD1 (5 bases). The CDR3 is made up of 16 amino acids. In germline, CDR1 is MGHDK, CDR2 SYGVNS. The CDR3 protein is CASSDPGPLTGNTTYF. The CDR3 nucleotides are TGTGCCAGCAGTGATCCGGGGCCTTTAACTGGAAACACCACATATTTT.

The genes are TRBV30 and TRBJ1-3; 10 bases line up with TRBD1. CDR3 length equals 15 residues. CDR1 is GTSNPN and CDR2 is SVGIG in the germline V gene (reference sequence). Unmatched junction bases numbered 4, after V lost 5 bases and J lost 0 bases. Here the CDR3 DNA reads TGTGCCTGGCTGGGACAGGGGTCCTCTGGAAACACCATATATTTT. Residues: CAWLGQGSSGNTIYF. The entire variable domain, with the rest obtained from reference TRBV30 and TRBJ1-3, is as follows: SQTIHQWPATLVQPVGSPLSLECTVEGTSNPNLYWYRQAAGRGLQLLFYSVGIGQISSEVPQNLSASRPQDRQFILSSKKLLLSDSGFYLCAWLGQGSSGNTIYFGEGSWLTVV.

This sequence joins TRBV29-1 and TRBJ1-5; 7 nucleotides line up with TRBD1. Trimming took 4 bases from V and 6 from J; bases not matched to a gene: 3. Germline CDR1 SQVTM, CDR2 ANQGSEA. This CDR3 is 12 amino acids long. The CDR3, as DNA: TGCAGCGTTGGCCAGGGGGGTCAGCCCCAGCATTTT. This translates into CSVGQGGQPQHF.

This sequence joins TRBV5-5 and TRBJ2-7, with D possibly TRBD2 on 5 matching bases. Germline CDR1 reads SGHKS; CDR2 reads YYEKEE (reference sequence). The V and J ends lost 0 bases and 1 base respectively, with 11 bases between them. This CDR3 region has 15 residues. In DNA form, the CDR3 reads TGTGCCAGCAGCTTGGAGTGGGAGCCGTCCTACGAGCAGTACTTC. Translating gives CASSLEWEPSYEQYF.

The chain couples TRBV6-5 to TRBJ2-2; D is uncertain. The CDR3 spans 12 residues. The V end lost 8 bases, the J end lost 6 bases, and 10 bases lay between the germline ends. CDR1 is MNHEY and CDR2 is SVGAGI in the germline V gene. The CDR3 DNA is TGTGCCAGCGCCCTTTATTCCGGGGAGCTGTTTTTT. This translates into CASALYSGELFF.

The rearrangement joins TRBV4-2 to TRBJ2-2; no reliable D call. Trimming cost V 1 base and J 4 bases, with 10 bases left between them. Germline loops: CDR1 LGHNA, CDR2 YNFKEQ. There are 15 residues in the CDR3. The CDR3 here is CASSQGGRATGELFF. The DNA of the CDR3 is TGTGCCAGCAGCCAAGGCGGTCGGGCCACCGGGGAGCTGTTTTTT.

The chain has TRBV2 and TRBJ2-7; weak D call: TRBD1 (5 bases). The germline V gene has CDR1 SNHLY and CDR2 FYNNEI. V gave up 4 bases and J gave up 9 bases, with 13 bases separating them. This CDR3 spans 12 amino acids. CDR3 region: CASSGRAGMQYF. The DNA of the CDR3 is TGTGCCAGCAGTGGCAGGGCAGGCATGCAGTACTTC.

The rearrangement joins TRBV7-9 to TRBJ1-2; 9 bases fit TRBD1. This CDR3 has 13 residues. Germline CDR1 reads SEHNR; CDR2 reads FQNEAQ (reference sequence). J gave up 6 bases and V 5 bases, and 4 bases lay outside the gene matches. The CDR3 spells CASSAYRGHGYTF. The CDR3 nucleotides are TGTGCCAGCAGCGCTTACAGGGGGCATGGCTACACCTTC.

This chain uses TRBV6-5 with TRBJ2-5, with TRBD1 matching 10 bases. The J call is in doubt because the DNA end fits TRBJ2-7 better. Germline V gives CDR1 MNHEY, CDR2 SVGAGI. The CDR3 consists of 14 residues. The CDR3 region is CASSYTGQGTEQYF. In DNA, the CDR3 is TGTGCCAGCAGTTACACGGGACAGGGGACCGAGCAGTACTTC.

The rearrangement joins TRBV7-2 to TRBJ1-2; possible D gene TRBD1, 5 bases. Germline CDR1 and CDR2: SGHTA and FQGNSA. The length of the CDR3 is 15 residues. V lost 0 bases, J lost 7 bases, and 15 bases lay in between. The CDR3: CASSLANGERGGYTF. The CDR3 DNA reads as TGTGCCAGCAGCTTAGCTAACGGGGAGAGGGGTGGCTACACCTTC.

The chain uses TRBV18 and TRBJ1-1; D is unclear. The V end lost 4 bases, the J end lost 5 bases, and 11 bases lay between the germline ends. The CDR3 is 13 residues long. Germline assignment: CDR1 KGHSH and CDR2 LQKENI. The CDR3 reads CASSRSGRTEAFF. Here the CDR3 DNA reads TGTGCCAGCTCACGTTCAGGCAGAACTGAAGCTTTCTTT.

The chain has TRBV4-1 and TRBJ2-3, with 8 bases matching TRBD2. Germline V gene data show CDR1 as MGHRA and CDR2 as YSYEKL. The CDR3 runs to 15 residues. J lost 3 bases, V lost 2 bases, and 4 bases had no gene match. The CDR3 here is CASSQLGLGTDTQYF. The CDR3 DNA is TGCGCCAGCAGCCAACTGGGACTAGGAACAGATACGCAGTATTTT.

This chain links TRBV5-1 with TRBJ2-5; D not certain. Germline values: CDR1 SGHRS, CDR2 YFSETQ. V gave up 0 bases and J gave up 3 bases, with 9 bases separating them. The CDR3 length is 14 residues. The CDR3: CASSLGTVKETQYF. The CDR3 DNA sequence: TGCGCCAGCAGCTTGGGGACGGTGAAAGAGACCCAGTACTTC. The full variable domain, with the rest looked up from reference TRBV5-1 and TRBJ2-5, is KAGVTQTPRYLIKTRGQQVTLSCSPISGHRSVSWYQQTPGQGLQFLFEYFSETQRNKGNFPGRFSGRQFSNSRSEMNVSTLELGDSALYLCASSLGTVKETQYFGPGTRLLVL.

The chain has TRBV5-5 and TRBJ2-3; D possibly matches TRBD1 or TRBD2 (5 bases each). With 0 bases removed from V and 4 bases from J, the gap between germline ends came to 12 bases. Germline V gives CDR1 SGHKS, CDR2 YYEKEE (reference sequence). The CDR3 runs 15 residues. The CDR3 region has the DNA TGTGCCAGCAGCTTGGCCGCAGGGAGCGCAGATACGCAGTATTTT. The encoded protein is CASSLAAGSADTQYF. Drawing the rest from reference TRBV5-5 and TRBJ2-3, the complete variable domain is DAGVTQSPTHLIKTRGQQVTLRCSPISGHKSVSWYQQVLGQGPQFIFQYYEKEERGRGNFPDRFSARQFPNYSSELNVNALLLGDSALYLCASSLAAGSADTQYFGPGTRLTVL.

As DNA, the CDR3 is TGTGCCAGCAGCCTTATCACAGATACGCAGTATTTT. It is translated as CASSLITDTQYF. J is TRBJ2-3 and V is TRBV9, with D unclear. The germline V and J ends were trimmed by 4 bases and 2 bases, with 5 bases remaining between them. The CDR3 sequence is 12 residues long. Germline V gene lookup returns CDR1 SGDLS and CDR2 YYNGEE.

The chain employs TRBV4-2 and TRBJ2-3, with TRBD2 matching over 7 bases. J was trimmed by 0 bases and V by 4 bases; bases with no gene match: 7. The CDR3 contains 16 residues. The germline CDR1 and CDR2 sequences are LGHNA and YNFKEQ. The CDR3 nucleotides read TGTGCCAGCAGCCTCAGCGGGGAGCTTAGCACAGATACGCAGTATTTT. It codes for CASSLSGELSTDTQYF.

The rearrangement joins TRBV30 to TRBJ1-5, with D possibly matching TRBD1 (5 bases). Germline lookup yields CDR1 GTSNPN and CDR2 SVGIG (reference sequence). V was clipped by 4 bases and J by 1 base, with 8 bases between them. This CDR3 has 13 amino acids. In DNA form, the CDR3 reads TGTGCCTGGAATTCAGGGAGCAATCAGCCCCAGCATTTT. As protein: CAWNSGSNQPQHF.

The V call is TRBV28, the J call TRBJ1-5; D is possibly TRBD1 (5 bases). V was trimmed by 5 bases and J by 11 bases, leaving 22 bases between them. Germline assignment: CDR1 MDHEN and CDR2 SYDVKM. CDR3 size: 15 residues. CDR3 bases: TGTGCCAGCAGTACTTATAGGGGTTCCCGTGGGGCCCAGCATTTT. It is translated as CASSTYRGSRGAQHF.

The J gene is TRBJ2-1, the V gene TRBV7-2; tentatively, D is TRBD2 (6 bases). Per germline, CDR1 SGHTA and CDR2 FQGNSA. The CDR3 has 13 residues. V lost 2 bases and J lost 5, with 7 bases in between. The CDR3 sequence: CASSLQRDNEQFF. DNA of the CDR3: TGTGCCAGCAGCTTACAGCGGGACAATGAGCAGTTCTTC.

This clone was seen only once. The chain links TRBV30 to TRBJ1-2; 11 nucleotides match TRBD1. Germline V gene lookup returns CDR1 GTSNPN and CDR2 SVGIG (reference sequence). The junction had 6 bases not matched to a gene; V was cut back by 2 bases and J by 4 bases. The CDR3 consists of 15 residues. The CDR3 DNA sequence: TGTGCCTGGAGTCCAAAAGGGACAGGGGGCTATGGCTACACCTTC. Translated: CAWSPKGTGGYGYTF.

The J gene is TRBJ2-7, the V gene TRBV12-5; weak D call: TRBD1 (6 bases). Trimming removed 3 bases at V and 3 bases at J, with 15 bases between. In germline, CDR1 is LGHNT, CDR2 FRNRAP. The CDR3 sequence is 15 residues long. In DNA form, the CDR3 reads TGTGCTAGTGGTTTCGCTCAGGGGCAGCACTACGAGCAGTACTTC. Amino acid sequence: CASGFAQGQHYEQYF.

The CDR3 DNA reads TGTGCCAGCAGTTACGTGGCAGTAGCCAAAAACATTCAGTACTTC. This gives the protein CASSYVAVAKNIQYF. The chain is built from TRBV6-6 and TRBJ2-4; D is unresolved. Germline V CDR1 and CDR2: MNHNY, SVGAGI (reference sequence). Trimming stripped 2 bases from V and 0 bases from J, with 8 bases between. The CDR3 covers 15 residues.

The chain carries TRBV11-1 and TRBJ2-2, with a weak D call TRBD1 (5 bases). Trimming took 5 bases from V and 4 from J, leaving 14 bases between them. The CDR3 contains 15 residues. CDR1 SGHAT and CDR2 FQDESV come from the germline V gene (reference sequence). The CDR3 spells CASSPVRGSTGELFF. CDR3 nucleotide sequence: TGTGCCAGCAGCCCCGTTAGGGGAAGCACCGGGGAGCTGTTTTTT.

This chain links TRBV7-2 with TRBJ2-7, with no clear D. Germline CDR1 SGHTA, CDR2 FQGNSA. This CDR3 region has 16 residues. The ends were cut back, 5 bases at V and 0 bases at J, with 17 bases in the middle. In DNA, the CDR3 is TGTGCCAGCAGCACTCCGTCGGGCAAACTCTCCTACGAGCAGTACTTC. This gives the protein CASSTPSGKLSYEQYF.

The rearrangement links TRBV5-1 to TRBJ2-5, with 8 bases lining up with TRBD1. Germline V gene data show CDR1 as SGHRS and CDR2 as YFSETQ. The CDR3 has 14 amino acids. Trimming at V came to 3 bases and at J to 4 bases, leaving 5 bases not matched to a gene. CDR3 sequence: CASSSTGGRETQYF. In nucleotides, the CDR3 is TGCGCCAGCAGCTCAACAGGGGGTAGAGAGACCCAGTACTTC.

This chain joins TRBV14 and TRBJ1-1; tentative D call: TRBD1 (6 bases). V shed 4 bases and J shed 4 bases, with 22 bases lying between them. Germline V gene sequence: CDR1 SGHDN, CDR2 FVKESK. This CDR3 comprises 17 residues. The CDR3 bases are TGTGCCAGCAGCCTTACTTTCGGGGGCGGAGGGGGCACTGAAGCTTTCTTT. It is translated as CASSLTFGGGGGTEAFF.

The chain uses TRBV4-3 and TRBJ1-4; 11 nucleotides match TRBD1. CDR3 length: 14 amino acids. Germline V CDR1 and CDR2: LGHNA, YSLEER. Losses at the gene ends were 5 bases for V and 7 bases for J; bases not matched to a gene: 3. The CDR3 protein is CASSGGTGGEKLFF. CDR3 DNA: TGCGCCAGCAGCGGGGGGACAGGGGGTGAAAAACTGTTTTTT.

The CDR3 sequence is CASKEAQRTQYF. CDR3 DNA sequence: TGTGCCAGCAAAGAGGCCCAGAGAACGCAGTATTTT. The chain couples TRBV28 to TRBJ2-3; D ambiguous. Germline V gene lookup returns CDR1 MDHEN and CDR2 SYDVKM. The CDR3 sequence is 12 residues long. Deletions cut 7 bases from V and 9 bases from J, with 14 bases between. Full variable domain (missing parts from reference TRBV28 and TRBJ2-3): DVKVTQSSRYLVKRTGEKVFLECVQDMDHENMFWYRQDPGLGLRLIYFSYDVKMKEKGDIPEGYSVSREKKERFSLILESASTNQTSMYLCASKEAQRTQYFGPGTRLTVL.